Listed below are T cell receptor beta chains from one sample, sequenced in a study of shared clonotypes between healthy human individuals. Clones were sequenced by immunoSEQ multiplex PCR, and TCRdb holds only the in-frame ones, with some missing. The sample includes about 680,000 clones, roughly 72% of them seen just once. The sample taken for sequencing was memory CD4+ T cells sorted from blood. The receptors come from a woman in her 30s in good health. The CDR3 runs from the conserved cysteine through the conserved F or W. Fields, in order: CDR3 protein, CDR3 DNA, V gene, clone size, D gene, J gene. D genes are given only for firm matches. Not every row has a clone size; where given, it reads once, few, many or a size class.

CASINGGRAVNEQFF | TGTGCCAGCATAAACGGCGGGAGGGCCGTCAATGAGCAGTTCTTC | TRBV28 | . | TRBD2 | TRBJ2-1
CASSLQRESDTQYF | TGTGCCAGCAGCTTACAGCGGGAGTCAGATACGCAGTATTTT | TRBV11-3 | . | TRBD2 | TRBJ2-3
CASSFDSTTEQYF | TGTGCCAGCAGCTTCGATTCGACCACCGAGCAGTACTTC | TRBV7-3 | . | . | TRBJ2-7
CASSGEQGINEQFF | TGTGCCAGCAGCGGAGAACAGGGGATCAATGAGCAGTTCTTC | TRBV5-5 | . | TRBD1 | TRBJ2-1
CASSVRQGPAGELFF | TGTGCCAGTAGTGTGAGACAGGGTCCGGCCGGGGAGCTGTTTTTT | TRBV19 | . | TRBD1 | TRBJ2-2
CASSLGAGGNNQPQHF | TGTGCCAGCAGCTTGGGGGCTGGGGGCAACAATCAGCCCCAGCATTTT | TRBV5-4 | . | . | TRBJ1-5
CASSPPGYETQYF | TGCGCCAGCAGCCCGCCGGGTTACGAGACCCAGTACTTC | TRBV5-1 | once | . | TRBJ2-5
CASSSQGWDNYGYTF | TGCGCCAGCAGCTCACAGGGGTGGGACAACTATGGCTACACCTTC | TRBV4-1 | few | TRBD1 | TRBJ1-2
CASSTWDPGQGGLVANEKLFF | TGTGCCAGCAGTACGTGGGATCCGGGACAGGGGGGTCTTGTCGCTAATGAAAAACTGTTTTTT | TRBV28 | . | TRBD1 | TRBJ1-4
CASRVTGPNQPQHF | TGTGCCAGCAGGGTTACAGGGCCGAATCAGCCCCAGCATTTT | TRBV6-1 | . | . | TRBJ1-5
CASSPRALGNTEAFF | TGTGCCAGCAGCCCCCGGGCCTTAGGGAACACTGAAGCTTTCTTT | TRBV7-2 | few | . | TRBJ1-1
CAISTGFEDYGYTF | TGTGCCATCAGTACAGGGTTTGAGGACTATGGCTACACCTTC | TRBV10-3 | . | . | TRBJ1-2
CASSPGAGGPQETQYF | TGTGCCAGCAGCCCCGGCGCGGGAGGGCCTCAAGAGACCCAGTACTTC | TRBV7-9 | once | TRBD2 | TRBJ2-5
CASSPPGQASGTDTQYF | TGTGCCAGCTCACCGCCCGGACAGGCCTCGGGGACAGATACGCAGTATTTT | TRBV18 | . | TRBD1 | TRBJ2-3
CASSTLGGYGYTF | TGTGCCAGTAGTACCCTAGGAGGCTATGGCTACACCTTC | TRBV19 | . | . | TRBJ1-2
CASNEKGVFYGYTF | TGTGCCAGCAACGAAAAAGGGGTTTTCTATGGCTACACCTTC | TRBV28 | . | . | TRBJ1-2
CASSEGTSVATQYF | TGCGCCAGCAGTGAAGGGACTAGTGTGGCTACGCAGTATTTT | TRBV10-1 | . | TRBD2 | TRBJ2-3
CASSSDAGTGAYNEQFF | TGTGCCAGCAGCTCCGACGCCGGGACAGGGGCCTACAATGAGCAGTTCTTC | TRBV7-2 | . | TRBD1 | TRBJ2-1
CASSPTGQRQYF | TGTGCCAGCAGCCCCACGGGTCAAAGGCAGTACTTC | TRBV28 | many | . | TRBJ2-7
CASSSTGGAYGYTF | TGTGCCAGCAGTTCAACAGGTGGGGCCTATGGCTACACCTTC | TRBV27 | many | . | TRBJ1-2
CASSADFGDTDTQYF | TGTGCCAGCAGTGCGGACTTCGGGGACACAGATACGCAGTATTTT | TRBV2 | . | . | TRBJ2-3
CASSRGGSETQYF | TGTGCCAGCAGTCGAGGGGGCTCAGAGACCCAGTACTTC | TRBV2 | . | TRBD1 | TRBJ2-5
CASSFDRFTGYTF | TGTGCCAGCAGCTTCGACAGGTTTACTGGCTACACCTTC | TRBV7-2 | few | . | TRBJ1-2
CASSLSGEDRGPREQYF | TGTGCCAGCAGCTTGTCGGGAGAGGACAGGGGGCCTCGCGAGCAGTACTTC | TRBV13 | . | TRBD1 | TRBJ2-7
CASSLGGTSLSPKDEQFF | TGTGCCAGCAGCTTAGGGGGGACTAGCTTGTCCCCTAAGGATGAGCAGTTCTTC | TRBV7-7 | . | TRBD2 | TRBJ2-1
CASSHRRREDEQYF | TGTGCCAGCAGTCACAGAAGGAGGGAGGACGAGCAGTACTTC | TRBV27 | . | . | TRBJ2-7